Listed here is a single T cell receptor beta chain. Clones were sequenced by immunoSEQ multiplex PCR, and TCRdb holds only the in-frame ones, with some missing. This table holds more than 120,000 clones, 84% found once. These data are taken from a study of blood T cell repertoires in COVID-19. On the study more broadly: Recovered Cohort 3 donors showed two negative PCRs, clearance, or symptom resolution. PBMCs, B-cell-depleted T cells, or T cells were the source of the cDNA or gDNA that made up the material.

The CDR3 is made up of 14 amino acids. Germline V gene sequence: CDR1 SGHRS, CDR2 YFSETQ. V lost 4 bases and J 2 bases, leaving 13 bases between the germline ends. Individuals aged about 18 to 89 years were recruited from about two dozen US areas. Clinical history as reported by participants underpinned cohort assignment. Sequences were obtained from PBMCs or T cells enriched from blood (not recorded which). The receptor's source is a man aged 45-65 years in a cohort exposed to, infected with or recovered from COVID-19 (not recorded which). The chain couples TRBV5-1 to TRBJ2-7; maybe TRBD1 (6 bases). CDR3 residues: CASSVTGSTYEQYF. CDR3 nucleotides: TGCGCCAGCAGCGTGACAGGCTCGACCTACGAGCAGTACTTC.